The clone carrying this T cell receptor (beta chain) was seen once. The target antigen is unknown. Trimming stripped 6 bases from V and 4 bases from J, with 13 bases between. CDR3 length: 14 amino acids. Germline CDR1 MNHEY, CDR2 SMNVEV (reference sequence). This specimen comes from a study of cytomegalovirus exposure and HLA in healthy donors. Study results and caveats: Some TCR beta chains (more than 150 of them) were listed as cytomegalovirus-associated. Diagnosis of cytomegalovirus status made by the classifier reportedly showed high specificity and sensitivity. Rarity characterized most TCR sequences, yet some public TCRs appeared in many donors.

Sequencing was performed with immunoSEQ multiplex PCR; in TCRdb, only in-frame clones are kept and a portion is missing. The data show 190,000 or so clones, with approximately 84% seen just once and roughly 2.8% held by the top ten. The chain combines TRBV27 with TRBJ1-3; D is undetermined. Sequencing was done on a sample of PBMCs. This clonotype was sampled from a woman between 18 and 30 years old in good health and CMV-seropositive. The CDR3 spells CASRSLSGGNTIYF. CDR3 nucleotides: TGTGCCAGCAGGTCGCTATCGGGGGGAAACACCATATATTTT.